This T cell receptor (beta chain) was captured in a study of blood T cells in healthy people across ages. With a J-beta primer mix and a sample-barcoded 5' primer, a second PCR ran roughly 6 to 12 cycles. TCRdb itself ran the 5' RACE reads through MiXCR, one entry per CDR3 protein. The sample has a few hundred thousand distinct CDR3 sequences, approximately 52% seen once. The specimen was blood. This TCR was sampled from a man between 60 and 70 years old in good health.

Here the CDR3 reads CASSGTGISTDTQYF. CDR3 bases: TGCGCCAGCAGCGGGACAGGGATTAGCACAGATACGCAGTATTTT. The V gene is TRBV5-1, the J gene TRBJ2-3, with 9 bases aligning to TRBD1. CDR3 size: 15 residues. Germline CDR1 reads SGHRS; CDR2 reads YFSETQ. V was clipped by 4 bases and J by 0 bases; unmatched bases: 3. The full variable domain, its missing parts supplied by reference TRBV5-1 and TRBJ2-3, is KAGVTQTPRYLIKTRGQQVTLSCSPISGHRSVSWYQQTPGQGLQFLFEYFSETQRNKGNFPGRFSGRQFSNSRSEMNVSTLELGDSALYLCASSGTGISTDTQYFGPGTRLTVL.